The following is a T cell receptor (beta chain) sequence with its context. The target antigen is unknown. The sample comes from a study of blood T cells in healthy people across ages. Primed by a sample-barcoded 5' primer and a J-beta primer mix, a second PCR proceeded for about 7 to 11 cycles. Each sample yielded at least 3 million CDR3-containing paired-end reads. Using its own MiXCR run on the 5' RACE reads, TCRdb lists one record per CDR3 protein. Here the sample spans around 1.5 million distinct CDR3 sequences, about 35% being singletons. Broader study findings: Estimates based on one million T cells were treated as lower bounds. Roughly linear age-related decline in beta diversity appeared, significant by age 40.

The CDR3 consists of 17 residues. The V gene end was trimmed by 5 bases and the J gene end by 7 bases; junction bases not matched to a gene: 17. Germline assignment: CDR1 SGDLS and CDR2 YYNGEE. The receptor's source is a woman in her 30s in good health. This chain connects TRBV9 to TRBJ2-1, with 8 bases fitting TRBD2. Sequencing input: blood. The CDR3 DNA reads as TGTGCCAGCAGTCCCATCCCCCTCGGGAGGGTTTCGAATGAGCAGTTCTTC. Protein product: CASSPIPLGRVSNEQFF.